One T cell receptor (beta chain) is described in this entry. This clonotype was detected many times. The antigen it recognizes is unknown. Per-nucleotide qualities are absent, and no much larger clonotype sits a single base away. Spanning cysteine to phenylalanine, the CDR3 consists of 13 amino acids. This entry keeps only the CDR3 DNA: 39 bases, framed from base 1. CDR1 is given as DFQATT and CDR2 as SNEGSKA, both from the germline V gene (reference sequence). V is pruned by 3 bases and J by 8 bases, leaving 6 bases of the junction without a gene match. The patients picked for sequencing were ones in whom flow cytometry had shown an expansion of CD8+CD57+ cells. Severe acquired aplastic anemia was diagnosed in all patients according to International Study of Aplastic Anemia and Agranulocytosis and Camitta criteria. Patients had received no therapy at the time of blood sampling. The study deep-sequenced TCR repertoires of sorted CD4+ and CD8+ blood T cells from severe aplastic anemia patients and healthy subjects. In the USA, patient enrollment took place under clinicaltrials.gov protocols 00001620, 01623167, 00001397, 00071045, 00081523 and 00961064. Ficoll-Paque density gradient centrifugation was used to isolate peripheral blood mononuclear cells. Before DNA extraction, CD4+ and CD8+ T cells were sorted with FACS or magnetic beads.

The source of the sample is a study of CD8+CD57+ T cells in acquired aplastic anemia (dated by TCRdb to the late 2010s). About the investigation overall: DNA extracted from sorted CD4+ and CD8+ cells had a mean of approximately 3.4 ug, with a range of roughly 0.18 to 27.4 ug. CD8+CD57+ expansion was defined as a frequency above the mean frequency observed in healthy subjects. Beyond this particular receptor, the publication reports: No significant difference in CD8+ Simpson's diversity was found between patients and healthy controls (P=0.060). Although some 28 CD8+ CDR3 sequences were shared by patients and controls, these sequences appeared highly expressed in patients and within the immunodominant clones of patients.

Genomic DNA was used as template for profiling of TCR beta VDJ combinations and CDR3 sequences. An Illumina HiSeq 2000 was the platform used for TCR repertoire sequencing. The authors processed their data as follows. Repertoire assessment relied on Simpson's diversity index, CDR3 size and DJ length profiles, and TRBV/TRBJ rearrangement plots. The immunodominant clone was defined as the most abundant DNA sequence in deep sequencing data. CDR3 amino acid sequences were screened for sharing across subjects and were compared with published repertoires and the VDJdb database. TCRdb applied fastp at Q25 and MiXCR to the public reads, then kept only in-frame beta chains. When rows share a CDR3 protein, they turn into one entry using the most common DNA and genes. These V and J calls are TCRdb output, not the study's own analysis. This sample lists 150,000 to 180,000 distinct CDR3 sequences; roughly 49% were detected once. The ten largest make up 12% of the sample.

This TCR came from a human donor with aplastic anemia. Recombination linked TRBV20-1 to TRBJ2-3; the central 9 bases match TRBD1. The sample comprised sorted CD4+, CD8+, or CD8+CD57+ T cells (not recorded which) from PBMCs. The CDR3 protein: CSARGTGSGTQYF. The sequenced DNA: TGCAGTGCTAGGGGGACAGGGTCAGGTACGCAGTATTTT.